Sequencing of this T cell receptor beta chain was carried out in a study of shared clonotypes between healthy human individuals. Background on the study: The study used three CD4 naive, three CD4 memory, two CD8 naive and one CD8 memory plate per donor.

Deep-level settings were used for running the assay. Repertoires were generated with immunoSEQ multiplex PCR, while TCRdb's copy carries only in-frame clones and drops some. The sample has 1,400,000 or so clones, just under 99% seen once. The authors divided CD4+ cells into CD45RA+ naive and CD45RA-negative memory subsets. Germline lookup yields CDR1 MDHEN and CDR2 SYDVKM. The CDR3 extends over 12 amino acids. V lost 6 bases, J lost 11 bases, and 14 bases lay in between. This rearrangement joins TRBV28 to TRBJ2-1; no reliable D call. Sequencing was done on a sample of naive CD4+ T cells sorted from blood. Regarding subset: CD45RA+ positively selected. This receptor was obtained from a man between 25 and 39 years old in good health. The CDR3 region has the DNA TGTGCCAGCAGCGCAGGCGGCGGTAAGCAGTTCTTC. Amino acid sequence: CASSAGGGKQFF.